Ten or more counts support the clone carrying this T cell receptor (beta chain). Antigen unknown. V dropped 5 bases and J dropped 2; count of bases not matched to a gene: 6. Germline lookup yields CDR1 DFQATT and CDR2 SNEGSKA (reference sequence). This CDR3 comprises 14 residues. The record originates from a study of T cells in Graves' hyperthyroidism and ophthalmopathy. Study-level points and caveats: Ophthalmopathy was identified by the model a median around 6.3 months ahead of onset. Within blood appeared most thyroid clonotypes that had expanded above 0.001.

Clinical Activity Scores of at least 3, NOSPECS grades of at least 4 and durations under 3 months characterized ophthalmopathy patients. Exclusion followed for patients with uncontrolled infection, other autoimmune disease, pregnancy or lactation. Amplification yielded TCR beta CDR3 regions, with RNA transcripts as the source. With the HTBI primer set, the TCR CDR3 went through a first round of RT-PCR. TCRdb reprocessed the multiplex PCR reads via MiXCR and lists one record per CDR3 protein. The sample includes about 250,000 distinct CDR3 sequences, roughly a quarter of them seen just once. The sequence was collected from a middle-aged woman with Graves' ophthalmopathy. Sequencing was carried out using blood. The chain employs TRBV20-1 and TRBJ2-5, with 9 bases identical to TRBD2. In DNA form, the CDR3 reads TGCAGTGCTTCGCCGACTAGCGGACAAGAGACCCAGTACTTC. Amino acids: CSASPTSGQETQYF.